Listed below are T cell receptor beta chains from one sample, sequenced in a study of blood T cells in healthy people across ages. TCRdb ran MiXCR on the 5' RACE reads and lists one entry per CDR3 protein. The sample lists about 970,000 distinct CDR3 sequences, around 54% occurring once. Material for sequencing was blood. The receptors were gathered from a woman aged 60 to 75 in good health. CDR3s include the opening cysteine and the closing phenylalanine or tryptophan. The D gene is left open where the match is weak. A row's size may be missing; if present it is once, few, many or a size class.

D gene: TRBD1
clone size: -
V gene: TRBV12-5
J gene: TRBJ1-2
CDR3 DNA: TGTGCTAGTGGTTTGGAAAACGGGACAGTTAGTATCGGGGGCTACACCTTC
CDR3 protein: CASGLENGTVSIGGYTF

D gene: -
clone size: -
V gene: TRBV12-3/TRBV12-4
J gene: TRBJ2-3
CDR3 DNA: TGTGCCAGCAGGAACAGGGTCACAGATACGCAGTATTTT
CDR3 protein: CASRNRVTDTQYF

D gene: -
clone size: once
V gene: TRBV6-6
J gene: TRBJ1-1
CDR3 DNA: TGTGCCAGCAGGGAGACTCGGGGGGGGAACACTGAAGCTTTCTTT
CDR3 protein: CASRETRGGNTEAFF

D gene: -
clone size: -
V gene: TRBV2
J gene: TRBJ2-1
CDR3 DNA: TGTGCCAGCAAGGGGTACGGTGAGCAGTTCTTC
CDR3 protein: CASKGYGEQFF

D gene: TRBD2
clone size: -
V gene: TRBV24-1
J gene: TRBJ2-1
CDR3 DNA: TGTGCCACCAAGGCTAGCGGGACTACTGAGCAGTTCTTC
CDR3 protein: CATKASGTTEQFF

D gene: -
clone size: -
V gene: TRBV12-3/TRBV12-4
J gene: TRBJ2-7
CDR3 DNA: TGTGCCAGCAGTTATGTGGGTCCGGAGCAGTACTTC
CDR3 protein: CASSYVGPEQYF

D gene: TRBD1
clone size: -
V gene: TRBV6-5
J gene: TRBJ1-5
CDR3 DNA: TGTGCCAGCAGCTCCGGGGGCAGGGGGCAGAATCAGCCCCAGCATTTT
CDR3 protein: CASSSGGRGQNQPQHF

D gene: TRBD2
clone size: -
V gene: TRBV12-3/TRBV12-4
J gene: TRBJ2-3
CDR3 DNA: TGTGCCAGCAACCTAGCGGGGGGTAACACAGATACGCAGTATTTT
CDR3 protein: CASNLAGGNTDTQYF

D gene: -
clone size: once
V gene: TRBV24-1
J gene: TRBJ2-5
CDR3 DNA: TGTGCCACCAGTGAAAGGGGCCAGCGGAACCGGGGGACCCAGTACTTC
CDR3 protein: CATSERGQRNRGTQYF

D gene: -
clone size: few
V gene: TRBV7-2
J gene: TRBJ1-6
CDR3 DNA: TGTGCCAGCAGCTTAGGCCCTACAGGGTTTGGATCACCCCTCCACTTT
CDR3 protein: CASSLGPTGFGSPLHF

D gene: -
clone size: -
V gene: TRBV5-1
J gene: TRBJ1-4
CDR3 DNA: TGCGCCAGCAGCGGGCAGGGTAGGGGCAATGAAAAACTGTTTTTT
CDR3 protein: CASSGQGRGNEKLFF